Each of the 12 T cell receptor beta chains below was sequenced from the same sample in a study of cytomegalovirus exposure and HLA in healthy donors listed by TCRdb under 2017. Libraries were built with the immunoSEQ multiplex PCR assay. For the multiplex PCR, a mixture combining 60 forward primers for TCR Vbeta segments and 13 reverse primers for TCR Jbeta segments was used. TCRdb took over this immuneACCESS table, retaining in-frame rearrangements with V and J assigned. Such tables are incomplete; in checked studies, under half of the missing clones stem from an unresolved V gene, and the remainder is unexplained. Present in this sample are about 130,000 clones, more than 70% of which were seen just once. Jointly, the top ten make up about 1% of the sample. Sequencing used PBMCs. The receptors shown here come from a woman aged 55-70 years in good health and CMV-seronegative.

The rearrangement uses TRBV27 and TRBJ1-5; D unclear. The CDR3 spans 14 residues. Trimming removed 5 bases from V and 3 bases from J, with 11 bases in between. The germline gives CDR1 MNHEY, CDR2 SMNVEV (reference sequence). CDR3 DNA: TGTGCCAGCAGTCCCCGTCAGATCAATCAGCCCCAGCATTTT. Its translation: CASSPRQINQPQHF.

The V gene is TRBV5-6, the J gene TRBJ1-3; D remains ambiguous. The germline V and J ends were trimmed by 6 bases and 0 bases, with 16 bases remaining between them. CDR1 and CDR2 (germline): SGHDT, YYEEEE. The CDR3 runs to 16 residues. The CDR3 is CASTSLDKSSGNTIYF. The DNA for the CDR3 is TGTGCCAGCACCAGCTTAGACAAGAGCTCTGGAAACACCATATATTTT.

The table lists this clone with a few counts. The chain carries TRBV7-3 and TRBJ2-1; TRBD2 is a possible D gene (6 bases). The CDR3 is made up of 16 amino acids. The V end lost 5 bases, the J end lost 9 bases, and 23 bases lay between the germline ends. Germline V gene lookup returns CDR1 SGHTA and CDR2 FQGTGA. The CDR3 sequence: CASSPSSQGGVVEQFF. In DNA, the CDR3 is TGTGCCAGCAGCCCAAGCAGTCAAGGCGGGGTCGTTGAGCAGTTCTTC.

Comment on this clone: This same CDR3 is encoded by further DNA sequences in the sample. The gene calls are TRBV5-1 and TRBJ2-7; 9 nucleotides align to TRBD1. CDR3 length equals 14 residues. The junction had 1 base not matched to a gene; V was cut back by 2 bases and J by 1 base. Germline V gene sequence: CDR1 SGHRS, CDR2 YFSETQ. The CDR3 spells CASSFGQGSYEQYF. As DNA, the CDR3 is TGCGCCAGCAGCTTCGGACAGGGGTCCTACGAGCAGTACTTC. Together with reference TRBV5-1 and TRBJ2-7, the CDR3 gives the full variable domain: KAGVTQTPRYLIKTRGQQVTLSCSPISGHRSVSWYQQTPGQGLQFLFEYFSETQRNKGNFPGRFSGRQFSNSRSEMNVSTLELGDSALYLCASSFGQGSYEQYFGPGTRLTVT.

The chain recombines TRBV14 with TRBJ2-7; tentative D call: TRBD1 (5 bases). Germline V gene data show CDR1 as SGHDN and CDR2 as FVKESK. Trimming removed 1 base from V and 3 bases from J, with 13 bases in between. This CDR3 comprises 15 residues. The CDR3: CASSQGRANIYEQYF. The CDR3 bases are TGTGCCAGCAGCCAAGGCAGGGCAAACATCTACGAGCAGTACTTC.

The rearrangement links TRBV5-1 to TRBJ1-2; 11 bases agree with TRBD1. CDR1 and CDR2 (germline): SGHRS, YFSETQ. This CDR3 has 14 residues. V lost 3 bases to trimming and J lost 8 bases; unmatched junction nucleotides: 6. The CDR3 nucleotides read TGCGCCAGCAGCTGGGACAGGGGGAAGGAAGGCTACACCTTC. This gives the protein CASSWDRGKEGYTF.

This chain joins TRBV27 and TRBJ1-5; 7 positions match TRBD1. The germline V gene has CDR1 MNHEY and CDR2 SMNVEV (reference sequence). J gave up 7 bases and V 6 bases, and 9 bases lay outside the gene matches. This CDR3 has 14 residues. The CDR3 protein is CASSPGQERQPQHF. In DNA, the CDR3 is TGTGCCAGCAGCCCCGGACAGGAAAGACAGCCCCAGCATTTT.

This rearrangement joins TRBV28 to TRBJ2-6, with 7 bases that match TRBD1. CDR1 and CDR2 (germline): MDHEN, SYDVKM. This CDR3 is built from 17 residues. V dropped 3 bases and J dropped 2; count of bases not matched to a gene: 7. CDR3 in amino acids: CASSFSATGTGANVLTF. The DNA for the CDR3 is TGTGCCAGCAGTTTTTCGGCGACAGGGACTGGGGCCAACGTCCTGACTTTC.

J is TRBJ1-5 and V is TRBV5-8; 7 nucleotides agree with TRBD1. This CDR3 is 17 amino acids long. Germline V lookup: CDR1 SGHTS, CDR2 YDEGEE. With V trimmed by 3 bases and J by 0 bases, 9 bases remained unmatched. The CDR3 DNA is TGTGCCAGCAGCTCCGGGACAGTACCCTATAGCAATCAGCCCCAGCATTTT. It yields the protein CASSSGTVPYSNQPQHF. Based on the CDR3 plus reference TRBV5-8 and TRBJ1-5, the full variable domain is EAGVTQSPTHLIKTRGQQATLRCSPISGHTSVYWYQQALGLGLQFLLWYDEGEERNRGNFPPRFSGRQFPNYSSELNVNALELEDSALYLCASSSGTVPYSNQPQHFGDGTRLSIL.

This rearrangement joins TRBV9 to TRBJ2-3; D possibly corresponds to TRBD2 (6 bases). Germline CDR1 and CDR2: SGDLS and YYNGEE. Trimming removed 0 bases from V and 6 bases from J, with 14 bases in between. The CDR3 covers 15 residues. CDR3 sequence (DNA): TGTGCCAGCAGCGTAGTGGCTAGCGCAGGGGATACGCAGTATTTT. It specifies CASSVVASAGDTQYF.

The CDR3 region is CASSPDRARQPQHF. The CDR3 nucleotides read TGTGCCAGCTCACCGGACAGGGCTAGGCAGCCCCAGCATTTT. This chain links TRBV18 with TRBJ1-5, with 8 bases lining up with TRBD1. This CDR3 has 14 residues. Trimming removed 3 bases from V and 7 bases from J; junction bases left unmatched: 5. From germline, CDR1 is KGHSH and CDR2 LQKENI. The whole variable domain, filled in from reference TRBV18 and TRBJ1-5, reads NAGVMQNPRHLVRRRGQEARLRCSPMKGHSHVYWYRQLPEEGLKFMVYLQKENIIDESGMPKERFSAEFPKEGPSILRIQQVVRGDSAAYFCASSPDRARQPQHFGDGTRLSIL.

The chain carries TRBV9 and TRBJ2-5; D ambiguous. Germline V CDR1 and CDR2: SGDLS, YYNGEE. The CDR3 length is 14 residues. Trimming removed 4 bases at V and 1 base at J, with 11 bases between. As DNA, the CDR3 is TGTGCCAGCAGCCAACGGTCTTCCCAAGAGACCCAGTACTTC. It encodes CASSQRSSQETQYF.